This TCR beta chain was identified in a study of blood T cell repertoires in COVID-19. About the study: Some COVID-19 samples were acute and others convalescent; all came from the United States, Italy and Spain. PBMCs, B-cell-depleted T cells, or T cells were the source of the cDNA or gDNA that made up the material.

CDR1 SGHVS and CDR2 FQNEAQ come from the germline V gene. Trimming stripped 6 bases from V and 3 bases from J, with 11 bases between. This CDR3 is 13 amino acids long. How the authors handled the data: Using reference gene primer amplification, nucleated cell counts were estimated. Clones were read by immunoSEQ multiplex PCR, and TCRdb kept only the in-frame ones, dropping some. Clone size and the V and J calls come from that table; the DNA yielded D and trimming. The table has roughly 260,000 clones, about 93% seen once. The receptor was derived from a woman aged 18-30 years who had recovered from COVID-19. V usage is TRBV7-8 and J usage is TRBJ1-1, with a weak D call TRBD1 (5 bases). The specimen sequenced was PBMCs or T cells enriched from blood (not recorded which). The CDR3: CASRKEGHTEAFF. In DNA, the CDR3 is TGTGCCAGCAGGAAGGAGGGGCACACTGAAGCTTTCTTT. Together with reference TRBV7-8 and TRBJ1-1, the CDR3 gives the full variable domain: GAGVSQSPRYKVAKRGQDVALRCDPISGHVSLFWYQQALGQGPEFLTYFQNEAQLDKSGLPSDRFFAERPEGSVSTLKIQRTQQEDSAVYLCASRKEGHTEAFFGQGTRLTVV.